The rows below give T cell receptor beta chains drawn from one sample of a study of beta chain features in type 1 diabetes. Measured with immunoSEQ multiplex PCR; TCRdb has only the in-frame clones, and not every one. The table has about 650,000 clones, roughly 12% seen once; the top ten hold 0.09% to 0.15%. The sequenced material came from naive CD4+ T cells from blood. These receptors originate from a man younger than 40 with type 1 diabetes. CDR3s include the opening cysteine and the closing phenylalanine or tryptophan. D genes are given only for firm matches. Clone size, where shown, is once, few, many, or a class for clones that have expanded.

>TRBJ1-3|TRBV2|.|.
TGTGCCAGCAGTGGAGGTGAATCTGGAAACACCATATATTTT
CASSGGESGNTIYF
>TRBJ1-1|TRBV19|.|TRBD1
TGTGCCAGCACGGGACAGACGAACACTGAAGCTTTCTTT
CASTGQTNTEAFF
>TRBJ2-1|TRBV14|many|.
TGTGCCAGCAGCCCTTCAGGGGACAATGAGCAGTTCTTC
CASSPSGDNEQFF
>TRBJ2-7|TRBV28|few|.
TGTGCCAGCAGTTTCTCCGCCCGTTACGAGCAGTACTTC
CASSFSARYEQYF
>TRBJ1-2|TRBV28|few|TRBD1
TGTGCCAGCAGGGTCGGACAGGGTGGCTACACCTTC
CASRVGQGGYTF
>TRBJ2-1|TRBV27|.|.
TGTGCCAGCAGTTCACCCAAGTACACAACTTACAATGAGCAGTTCTTC
CASSSPKYTTYNEQFF
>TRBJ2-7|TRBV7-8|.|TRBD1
TGTGCCAGCAGCTTGGGACAGGGGGCGTACGAGCAGTACTTC
CASSLGQGAYEQYF
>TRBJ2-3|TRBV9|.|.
TGTGCCAGCGCGAAGGCTCTACAGGGACCCACAGATACGCAGTATTTT
CASAKALQGPTDTQYF
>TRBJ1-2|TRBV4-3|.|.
TGCGCCAGCAGCCAAGACTTCGGCAGGGGCTACACCTTC
CASSQDFGRGYTF
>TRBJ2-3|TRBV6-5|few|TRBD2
TGTGCCAGCAGTTGGACTAGGGCCGACACAGATACGCAGTATTTT
CASSWTRADTDTQYF
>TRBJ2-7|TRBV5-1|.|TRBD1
TGCGCCAGCAGCCCAGGGACAGGGATCTACGAGCAGTACTTC
CASSPGTGIYEQYF
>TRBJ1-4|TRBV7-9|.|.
TGTGCCAGCAGCTCCCTGGGGGTGACAACTAATGAAAAACTGTTTTTT
CASSSLGVTTNEKLFF
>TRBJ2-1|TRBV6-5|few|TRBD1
TGTGCCAGCAGTCTTCGGACAGGGGATGAGCAGTTCTTC
CASSLRTGDEQFF
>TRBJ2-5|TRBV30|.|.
TGTGCCTGGAGCCTCCCTCTGGGGGTTCGTGAGACCCAGTACTTC
CAWSLPLGVRETQYF
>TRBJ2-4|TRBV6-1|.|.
TGTGCCAGCAGTGACGAGGGTTCCAAAAACATTCAGTACTTC
CASSDEGSKNIQYF
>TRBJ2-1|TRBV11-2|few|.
TGTGCCAGCAGCTTTTGGGGGCAGAAGACTGAGCAGTTCTTC
CASSFWGQKTEQFF
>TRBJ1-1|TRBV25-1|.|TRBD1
TGTGCCAGCAGTGAGTATACAGGGGGAGGAACTGAAGCTTTCTTT
CASSEYTGGGTEAFF
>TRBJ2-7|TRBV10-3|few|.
TGTGCCATCAGTGGTTACGGGGGCTCCTCAGTGGAGCAGTACTTC
CAISGYGGSSVEQYF
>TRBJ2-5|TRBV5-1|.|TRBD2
TGCGCCAGCAGCTTAGACCCGGGGGGGATCCAAGAGACCCAGTACTTC
CASSLDPGGIQETQYF
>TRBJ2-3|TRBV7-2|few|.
TGTGCCAGCAGTCCAGTCCCCGGGGTGAGCACAGATACGCAGTATTTT
CASSPVPGVSTDTQYF